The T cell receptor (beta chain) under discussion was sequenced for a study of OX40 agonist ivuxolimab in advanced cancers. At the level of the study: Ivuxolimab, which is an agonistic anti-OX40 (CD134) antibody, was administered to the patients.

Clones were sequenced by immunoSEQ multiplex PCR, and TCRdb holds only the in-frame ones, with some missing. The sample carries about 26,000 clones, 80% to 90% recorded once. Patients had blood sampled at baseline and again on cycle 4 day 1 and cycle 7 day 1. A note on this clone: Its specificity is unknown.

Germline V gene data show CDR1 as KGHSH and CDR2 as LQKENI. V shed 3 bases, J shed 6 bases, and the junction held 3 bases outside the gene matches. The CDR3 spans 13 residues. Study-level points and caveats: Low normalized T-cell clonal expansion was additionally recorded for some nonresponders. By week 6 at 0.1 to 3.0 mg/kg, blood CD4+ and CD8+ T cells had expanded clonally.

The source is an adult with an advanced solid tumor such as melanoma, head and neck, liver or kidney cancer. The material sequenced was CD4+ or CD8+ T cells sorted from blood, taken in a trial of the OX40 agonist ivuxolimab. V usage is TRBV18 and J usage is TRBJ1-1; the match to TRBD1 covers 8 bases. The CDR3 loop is CASSPGQEAEAFF. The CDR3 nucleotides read TGTGCCAGCTCACCGGGACAGGAGGCTGAAGCTTTCTTT.